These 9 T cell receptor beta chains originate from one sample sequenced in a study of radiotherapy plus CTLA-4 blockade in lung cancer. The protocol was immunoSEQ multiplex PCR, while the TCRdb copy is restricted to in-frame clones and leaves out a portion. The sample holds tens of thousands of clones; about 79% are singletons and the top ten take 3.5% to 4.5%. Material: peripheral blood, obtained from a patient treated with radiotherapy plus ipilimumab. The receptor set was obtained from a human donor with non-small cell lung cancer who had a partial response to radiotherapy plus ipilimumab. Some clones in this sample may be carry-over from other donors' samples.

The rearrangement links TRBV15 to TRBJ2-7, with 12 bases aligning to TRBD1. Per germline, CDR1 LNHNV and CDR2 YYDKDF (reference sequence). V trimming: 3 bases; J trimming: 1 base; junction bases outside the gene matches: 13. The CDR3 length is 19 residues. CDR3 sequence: CATSRIRGTGGFSSYEQYF. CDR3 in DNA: TGTGCCACCAGCAGGATACGTGGGACAGGGGGCTTCTCATCCTACGAGCAGTACTTC.

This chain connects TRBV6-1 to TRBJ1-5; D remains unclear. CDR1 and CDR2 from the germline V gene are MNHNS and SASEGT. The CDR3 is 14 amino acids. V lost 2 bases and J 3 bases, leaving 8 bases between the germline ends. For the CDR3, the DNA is TGTGCCAGCAGTGAATTATCTTACAATCAGCCCCAGCATTTT. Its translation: CASSELSYNQPQHF.

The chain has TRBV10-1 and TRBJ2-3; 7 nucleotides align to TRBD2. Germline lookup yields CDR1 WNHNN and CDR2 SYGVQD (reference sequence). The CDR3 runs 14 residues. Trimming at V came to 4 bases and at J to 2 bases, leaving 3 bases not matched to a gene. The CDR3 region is CASSGGLVTDTQYF. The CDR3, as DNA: TGCGCCAGCAGTGGAGGACTAGTCACAGATACGCAGTATTTT.

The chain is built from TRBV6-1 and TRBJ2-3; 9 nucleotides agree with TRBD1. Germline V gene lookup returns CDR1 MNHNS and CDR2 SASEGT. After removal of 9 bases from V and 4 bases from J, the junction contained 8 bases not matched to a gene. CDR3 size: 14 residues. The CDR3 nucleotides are TGTGCCAGTACCGGGACAGGGTGGGCAGATACGCAGTATTTT. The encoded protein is CASTGTGWADTQYF.

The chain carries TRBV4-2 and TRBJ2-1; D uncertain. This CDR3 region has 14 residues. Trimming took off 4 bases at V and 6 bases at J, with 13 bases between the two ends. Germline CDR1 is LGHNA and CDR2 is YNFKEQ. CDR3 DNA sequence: TGTGCCAGCAGCCCCCTAGATTGGGTCAATGAGCAGTTCTTC. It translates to CASSPLDWVNEQFF.

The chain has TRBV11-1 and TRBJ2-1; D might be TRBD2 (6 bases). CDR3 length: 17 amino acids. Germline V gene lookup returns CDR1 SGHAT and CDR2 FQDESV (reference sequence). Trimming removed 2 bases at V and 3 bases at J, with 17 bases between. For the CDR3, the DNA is TGTGCCAGCAGCTTATACTCTAAAGGGCGGGACTACAATGAGCAGTTCTTC. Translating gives CASSLYSKGRDYNEQFF.

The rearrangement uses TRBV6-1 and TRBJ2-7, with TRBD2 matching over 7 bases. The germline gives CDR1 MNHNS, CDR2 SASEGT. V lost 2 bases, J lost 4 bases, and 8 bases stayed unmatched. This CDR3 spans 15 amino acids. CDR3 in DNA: TGTGCCAGCAGTGAATCTCCCGGGGGGTTATACGAGCAGTACTTC. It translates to CASSESPGGLYEQYF.

The CDR3 DNA sequence: TGTGCCAGCAGCCACTCGGAAGGGGGACCATATAATTCACCCCTCCACTTT. Protein: CASSHSEGGPYNSPLHF. The chain links TRBV7-9 to TRBJ1-6; a possible D gene is TRBD1 (6 bases). Trimming took 5 bases from V and 4 from J, leaving 18 bases between them. The CDR3 runs 17 residues. Germline CDR1 and CDR2: SEHNR and FQNEAQ (reference sequence).

The CDR3 here is CASSEMAANYGYTF. As DNA, the CDR3 is TGTGCCAGCAGTGAAATGGCAGCTAACTATGGCTACACCTTC. V gene TRBV6-1 combines with J gene TRBJ1-2; no firm D call. The V end was cut by 2 bases, the J end by 0 bases, with 7 bases between. Germline V CDR1 and CDR2: MNHNS, SASEGT. This CDR3 has 14 residues.